This TCR beta chain emerged from a study of cytomegalovirus exposure and HLA in healthy donors. Study results and caveats: Highly shared variants forming one cluster were likely a sequencing artifact.

Points on this clone: Its antigen is as yet unknown.

This CDR3 is 14 amino acids long. CDR1 KGHSH and CDR2 LQKENI come from the germline V gene. The germline V and J ends were trimmed by 3 bases and 4 bases, with 11 bases remaining between them. PCR amplification relied on 60 Vbeta primers (plus 13 Jbeta primers). Clones were read by immunoSEQ multiplex PCR, and TCRdb kept only the in-frame ones, dropping some. The sample has 150,000 to 200,000 clones; 77% are singletons. Sequenced sample: PBMCs. The rearrangement links TRBV18 to TRBJ2-3, with D tentatively TRBD2 (6 bases). The sequence was obtained from a man aged 18 to 29 in good health and CMV-seronegative. The CDR3 nucleotides are TGTGCCAGCTCACCTCGGACTATCGCAGATACGCAGTATTTT. The encoded protein is CASSPRTIADTQYF.